The 14 T cell receptor beta chains below all came from one sample that was sequenced in a study of graft-versus-host responses after intestinal transplantation. Only in-frame clones appear in the TCRdb table, and some are missing; sequencing was by immunoSEQ multiplex PCR. Of fewer than 10,000 clones in the sample, roughly 90% were seen once. The input for sequencing was PBMCs, taken 230 to 250 days after intestinal transplant. The receptor set was obtained from a human patient who received an intestinal transplant, so some T cells may come from the graft donor.

This clone was counted a single time. The chain has TRBV5-4 and TRBJ2-7; a possible D gene is TRBD2 (7 bases). Germline loops: CDR1 SGHNT, CDR2 YYREEE (reference sequence). The CDR3 has 16 amino acids. Between the trimmed V and J ends, which lost 3 bases and 6 bases, there was a span of 22 bases. The CDR3 is CASSSEGGRVSGEQYF. The DNA of the CDR3 is TGTGCCAGCAGCTCGGAGGGGGGGCGTGTGTCTGGCGAGCAGTACTTC.

The rearrangement joins TRBV19 to TRBJ2-1; D remains unclear. The CDR3 loop spans 13 amino acids. From germline, CDR1 is LNHDA and CDR2 SQIVND (reference sequence). The V and J ends lost 2 bases and 6 bases respectively, with 8 bases between them. CDR3 coding DNA: TGTGCCAGTAGTATATTGCCTGGCAATGAGCAGTTCTTC. It yields the protein CASSILPGNEQFF. The full variable domain, completed using reference TRBV19 and TRBJ2-1, is DGGITQSPKYLFRKEGQNVTLSCEQNLNHDAMYWYRQDPGQGLRLIYYSQIVNDFQKGDIAEGYSVSREKKESFPLTVTSAQKNPTAFYLCASSILPGNEQFFGPGTRLTVL.

This sequence joins TRBV15 and TRBJ1-4; a weak D match, TRBD1 (5 bases). Looked up from germline, CDR1 is LNHNV and CDR2 is YYDKDF (reference sequence). CDR3 length: 16 residues. Deletions cut 0 bases from V and 4 bases from J, with 12 bases between. Here the CDR3 reads CATSRDRGGGNEKLFF. The CDR3 DNA reads as TGTGCCACCAGCAGAGATAGGGGTGGAGGTAATGAAAAACTGTTTTTT.

This clone was detected only once. The rearrangement joins TRBV9 to TRBJ1-6; D uncertain. With 4 bases removed from V and 2 bases from J, the gap between germline ends came to 13 bases. The germline CDR1 and CDR2 sequences are SGDLS and YYNGEE. The CDR3 extends over 16 amino acids. Here the CDR3 reads CASSPDWRPYNSPLHF. In DNA, the CDR3 is TGTGCCAGCAGCCCAGATTGGCGCCCCTATAATTCACCCCTCCACTTT. The variable domain in full, with the rest retrieved from reference TRBV9 and TRBJ1-6, is DSGVTQTPKHLITATGQRVTLRCSPRSGDLSVYWYQQSLDQGLQFLIQYYNGEERAKGNILERFSAQQFPDLHSELNLSSLELGDSALYFCASSPDWRPYNSPLHFGNGTRLTVT.

The V call is TRBV9, the J call TRBJ2-1; 9 bases agree with TRBD2. CDR3 length: 18 residues. J was trimmed by 6 bases and V by 0 bases; bases with no gene match: 13. Germline lookup yields CDR1 SGDLS and CDR2 YYNGEE. The CDR3 bases are TGTGCCAGCAGCGTAGACCCCCCAGGAGCGGGAGGCTCCAATGAGCAGTTCTTC. It yields the protein CASSVDPPGAGGSNEQFF.

J is TRBJ2-7 and V is TRBV5-6; D not certain. CDR1 and CDR2 (germline): SGHDT, YYEEEE. The CDR3 runs 13 residues. The ends were cut back, 2 bases at V and 1 base at J, with 7 bases in the middle. This chain's CDR3 is CASSFFPSYEQYF. CDR3 in DNA: TGTGCCAGCAGCTTTTTTCCTTCCTACGAGCAGTACTTC.

The V call is TRBV5-6, the J call TRBJ2-7; D unresolved. This CDR3 is built from 13 residues. The germline V gene encodes CDR1 SGHDT and CDR2 YYEEEE. The V end was cut by 7 bases, the J end by 0 bases, with 11 bases between. CDR3 residues: CASGMGISYEQYF. CDR3 sequence (DNA): TGTGCCAGCGGTATGGGGATCTCCTACGAGCAGTACTTC.

V usage is TRBV28 and J usage is TRBJ1-3; 8 nucleotides agree with TRBD1. The V gene's germline CDR1 is MDHEN and CDR2 SYDVKM. The CDR3 covers 15 residues. After removal of 8 bases from V and 0 bases from J, the junction contained 6 bases not matched to a gene. The CDR3 sequence is CASGGQGISGNTIYF. CDR3 nucleotide sequence: TGTGCCAGCGGCGGACAGGGTATCTCTGGAAACACCATATATTTT. Together with reference TRBV28 and TRBJ1-3, the CDR3 gives the full variable domain: DVKVTQSSRYLVKRTGEKVFLECVQDMDHENMFWYRQDPGLGLRLIYFSYDVKMKEKGDIPEGYSVSREKKERFSLILESASTNQTSMYLCASGGQGISGNTIYFGEGSWLTVV.

Only a few counts were recorded for this clone. This rearrangement joins TRBV9 to TRBJ2-5, with 7 bases matching TRBD2. The CDR3 runs to 14 residues. V dropped 1 base and J dropped 4; count of bases not matched to a gene: 4. Looked up from germline, CDR1 is SGDLS and CDR2 is YYNGEE. The CDR3 loop is CASSVSTGGETQYF. CDR3 in DNA: TGTGCCAGCAGCGTATCGACGGGAGGAGAGACCCAGTACTTC.

The V call is TRBV9, the J call TRBJ2-1, with 7 bases that match TRBD1. This CDR3 has 15 residues. The germline V gene has CDR1 SGDLS and CDR2 YYNGEE. Germline trimming cut 3 bases from V and 2 bases from J; bases unmatched to any gene: 5. The CDR3 DNA reads as TGTGCCAGCAGCGCCCTGACAGGGCCCTACAATGAGCAGTTCTTC. Amino acid sequence: CASSALTGPYNEQFF.

The gene calls are TRBV29-1 and TRBJ1-3; D is undetermined. The CDR3 consists of 13 residues. Germline CDR1 is SQVTM and CDR2 is ANQGSEA. Deletions cut 6 bases from V and 0 bases from J, with 9 bases between. CDR3 protein: CSVETSSGNTIYF. In nucleotides, the CDR3 is TGCAGCGTCGAGACGAGCTCTGGAAACACCATATATTTT.

The chain uses TRBV5-6 and TRBJ1-1, with D unresolved. The V end was cut by 3 bases, the J end by 6 bases, with 12 bases between. Germline V gene data show CDR1 as SGHDT and CDR2 as YYEEEE. The CDR3 length is 13 residues. CDR3 protein: CASSSGRDPEAFF. The CDR3 DNA follows: TGTGCCAGCAGCTCCGGAAGGGATCCTGAAGCTTTCTTT.

The chain is built from TRBV7-2 and TRBJ2-1; TRBD1 matches 8 bases. This CDR3 has 14 residues. J lost 6 bases, V lost 1 base, and 2 bases had no gene match. Germline lookup yields CDR1 SGHTA and CDR2 FQGNSA. CDR3 coding DNA: TGTGCCAGCAGCTTAGACGGGACAGGCAATGAGCAGTTCTTC. It codes for CASSLDGTGNEQFF.

The chain employs TRBV5-1 and TRBJ2-7; 10 bases are a match to TRBD2. V was pared by 7 bases and J by 3 bases, with 4 bases of the junction left unmatched. The germline V gene encodes CDR1 SGHRS and CDR2 YFSETQ. The length of the CDR3 is 13 residues. CDR3 sequence: CASRGTSDYEQYF. The CDR3 DNA reads as TGCGCCAGCCGCGGGACTAGCGACTACGAGCAGTACTTC.